A selection of T cell receptor beta chains follows, all from one sample in a study of human T cells and chemical hapten exposure. TCRdb recomputed calls from the RACE reads with MiXCR, one row per CDR3 protein. The table has 87,000 or so distinct CDR3 sequences, 9.6% seen once; the top ten hold 3% to 4.5%. Material: whole blood, obtained in connection with sensitization to the hapten diphenylcyclopropenone (DPC). The source of these receptors is a woman aged 40 to 50 with alopecia areata. Some clones in this sample may be carry-over from other donors' samples. Both conserved end residues are part of each CDR3. D genes are given only for firm matches. Expanded clones get a size class; other rows say once, few or many, or leave the size out.

d_call,j_call,clone_size,v_call,cdr3_aa,cdr3_nt
-,TRBJ1-6,few,TRBV6-5,CASRIGYNSPLHF,TGTGCCAGCAGAATAGGGTACAATTCACCCCTCCACTTT
-,TRBJ2-2,-,TRBV9,CASSALAGLNTGELFF,TGTGCCAGCAGCGCTTTGGCGGGGCTGAACACCGGGGAGCTGTTTTTT
TRBD1,TRBJ2-7,many,TRBV5-4,CASSLGQGGYEQYF,TGTGCCAGCAGCTTGGGACAGGGGGGTTACGAGCAGTACTTC
-,TRBJ1-4,-,TRBV28,CASRQGGEKLFF,TGTGCCAGCAGACAGGGTGGTGAAAAACTGTTTTTT
TRBD1,TRBJ2-7,-,TRBV28,CASSPGQYISYEQYF,TGTGCCAGCAGTCCGGGACAGTATATCTCCTACGAGCAGTACTTC
-,TRBJ2-7,few,TRBV7-9,CASSLQGGYYEQYF,TGTGCCAGCAGCTTACAAGGGGGGTACTACGAGCAGTACTTC
-,TRBJ2-7,-,TRBV5-4,CASSLPGNSYEQYF,TGTGCCAGCAGCTTGCCAGGGAACTCCTACGAGCAGTACTTC
TRBD1,TRBJ1-2,few,TRBV12-3/TRBV12-4,CASSLAGTGEFYGYTF,TGTGCCAGCAGTTTAGCAGGGACAGGGGAGTTCTATGGCTACACCTTC
-,TRBJ2-7,many,TRBV6-5,CASIRDGEQYF,TGTGCCAGCATTCGAGACGGGGAGCAGTACTTC
-,TRBJ2-3,-,TRBV29-1,CSVGGELDTQYF,TGCAGCGTTGGTGGAGAGTTGGATACGCAGTATTTT
-,TRBJ1-1,-,TRBV5-1,CVSSLEGGTEAFF,TGCGTCAGCAGCTTAGAAGGGGGGACTGAAGCTTTCTTT
-,TRBJ2-1,few,TRBV7-7,CASSLAKGFEQFF,TGTGCTAGCAGCTTAGCGAAGGGGTTTGAGCAGTTCTTC
TRBD2,TRBJ2-1,-,TRBV7-8,CASSLARGGRTTEFF,TGTGCCAGCAGCTTAGCTCGCGGGGGACGCACCACCGAATTCTTC
-,TRBJ2-2,many,TRBV20-1,CSASVMNTGELFF,TGCAGTGCTTCTGTTATGAACACCGGGGAGCTGTTTTTT
-,TRBJ2-4,many,TRBV11-2,CASSFKGSENIQYF,TGTGCCAGCAGCTTTAAAGGGTCGGAAAACATTCAGTACTTC
-,TRBJ1-5,many,TRBV7-2,CASSSNTGTELLPQHF,TGTGCCAGCAGCTCTAACACGGGGACTGAGCTCCTGCCCCAGCATTTT
-,TRBJ2-7,many,TRBV6-2/TRBV6-3,CASRWTAAYEQYF,TGTGCCAGCAGGTGGACGGCAGCCTACGAGCAGTACTTC
TRBD1,TRBJ1-4,many,TRBV28,CASITGTGVEKLFF,TGTGCCAGCATTACCGGGACAGGGGTTGAAAAACTGTTTTTT
TRBD1,TRBJ1-6,many,TRBV4-2,CASSLAGTGDASPLHF,TGTGCCAGCAGTCTGGCCGGGACAGGGGATGCTTCACCCCTCCACTTT
-,TRBJ1-1,few,TRBV6-2/TRBV6-3,CASSYTWSAGAFF,TGTGCCAGCAGTTACACCTGGTCAGCGGGAGCTTTCTTT
-,TRBJ2-3,many,TRBV15,CATSRPTFPGRLSTDTQYF,TGTGCCACCAGCAGACCTACCTTTCCGGGTCGGCTTAGCACAGATACGCAGTATTTT
-,TRBJ1-6,many,TRBV11-2,CASSLFGGNSPLHF,TGTGCCAGCAGCTTATTTGGGGGAAATTCACCCCTCCACTTT
-,TRBJ1-2,many,TRBV14,CASSQTVGPHGYTF,TGTGCCAGCAGCCAAACAGTGGGCCCCCATGGCTACACCTTC
TRBD1,TRBJ1-6,many,TRBV9,CASSAQGARSPLHF,TGTGCCAGCAGCGCCCAGGGGGCCCGTTCACCCCTCCACTTT
TRBD2,TRBJ2-2,few,TRBV7-2,CASRVSGGNTGELFF,TGTGCCAGCAGGGTTAGCGGGGGAAACACCGGGGAGCTGTTTTTT
-,TRBJ1-1,many,TRBV6-5,CASRRGLNTEAFF,TGTGCCAGCAGGCGAGGATTGAACACTGAAGCTTTCTTT
-,TRBJ2-1,-,TRBV7-2,CASSVSTYNEQFF,TGTGCCAGCAGCGTGAGCACCTACAATGAGCAGTTCTTC
-,TRBJ2-7,many,TRBV7-8,CASSPFQGPSYEQYF,TGTGCCAGCAGCCCATTTCAGGGGCCGTCCTACGAGCAGTACTTC
-,TRBJ1-1,-,TRBV7-6,CASSLAPEVGDTEAFF,TGTGCCAGCAGCTTAGCGCCTGAGGTAGGGGACACTGAAGCTTTCTTT
-,TRBJ1-6,-,TRBV15,CATSRQTGTRREPLHF,TGTGCCACCAGCAGACAGACCGGGACAAGACGGGAACCCCTCCACTTT
-,TRBJ1-2,many,TRBV27,CASSPPGDYGYTF,TGTGCCAGCAGTCCCCCAGGGGACTATGGCTACACCTTC
TRBD2,TRBJ2-2,few,TRBV12-3/TRBV12-4,CASSTSGGAGELFF,TGTGCCAGCAGCACGAGCGGGGGGGCCGGGGAGCTGTTTTTT
TRBD1,TRBJ1-2,many,TRBV7-2,CASSLEQGYGYTF,TGTGCCAGCAGCTTAGAACAGGGGTATGGCTACACCTTC
-,TRBJ2-1,few,TRBV6-5,CASSSPDYNEQFF,TGTGCCAGCAGTAGTCCAGATTACAATGAGCAGTTCTTC
TRBD1,TRBJ1-6,once,TRBV6-2/TRBV6-3,CASRSTGEAAYNSPLHF,TGTGCCAGCAGATCAACAGGGGAAGCCGCCTATAATTCACCCCTCCACTTT
-,TRBJ1-6,-,TRBV12-3/TRBV12-4,CASSLGAHSYNSPLHF,TGTGCCAGCAGTTTAGGGGCGCACTCCTATAATTCACCCCTCCACTTT
-,TRBJ2-1,-,TRBV20-1,CSARDTRRYEQFF,TGCAGTGCTAGAGATACCCGTAGGTACGAGCAGTTCTTC
-,TRBJ1-2,once,TRBV4-1,CASSQDMKGNYGYTF,TGCGCCAGCAGCCAAGATATGAAGGGAAACTATGGCTACACCTTC
-,TRBJ1-2,many,TRBV2,CASSSPFNYGYTF,TGTGCCAGCAGTTCACCATTTAACTATGGCTACACCTTC
-,TRBJ2-3,many,TRBV5-1,CASSAGAPGDTQYF,TGCGCCAGCAGCGCAGGGGCCCCGGGGGATACGCAGTATTTT
TRBD1,TRBJ2-5,few,TRBV11-2,CASSRQGVEETQYF,TGTGCCAGCAGCCGACAGGGGGTAGAAGAGACCCAGTACTTC
-,TRBJ1-4,many,TRBV6-5,CASSYKLPGEKLFF,TGTGCCAGCAGTTATAAACTCCCTGGGGAAAAACTGTTTTTT
-,TRBJ1-6,many,TRBV4-2,CASSQDQTGGNSPLHF,TGTGCCAGCAGCCAAGATCAGACGGGTGGAAATTCACCCCTCCACTTT
TRBD1,TRBJ1-3,many,TRBV28,CASSPERGTATGNTIYF,TGTGCCAGCAGCCCAGAAAGGGGGACAGCGACTGGAAACACCATATATTTT
-,TRBJ1-2,many,TRBV10-3,CAIRPTRLEYGYTF,TGTGCCATCAGGCCGACCAGATTAGAGTATGGCTACACCTTC
TRBD1,TRBJ1-2,many,TRBV5-1,CASRVLQGSYGYTF,TGCGCCAGCAGAGTTTTACAGGGGAGCTATGGCTACACCTTC
-,TRBJ1-2,few,TRBV6-2/TRBV6-3,CASSLAENYGYTF,TGTGCCAGCAGTTTGGCGGAAAACTATGGCTACACCTTC
-,TRBJ1-6,few,TRBV5-1,CASSLEEALNSPLHF,TGCGCCAGCAGCTTGGAGGAGGCCCTGAATTCACCCCTCCACTTT
-,TRBJ1-5,-,TRBV12-3/TRBV12-4,CASSTGNQPQHF,TGTGCCAGCAGTACAGGGAATCAGCCCCAGCATTTT
TRBD1,TRBJ1-6,-,TRBV7-8,CASSGPGQGSPLHF,TGTGCCAGCAGCGGGCCCGGACAGGGTTCACCCCTCCACTTT
-,TRBJ1-4,many,TRBV5-6,CASSQVPGRDEKLFF,TGTGCCAGCAGCCAGGTTCCGGGACGGGATGAAAAACTGTTTTTT
-,TRBJ2-7,few,TRBV7-9,CASSLSGPTGEQYF,TGTGCCAGCAGCTTATCCGGTCCCACAGGCGAGCAGTACTTC
-,TRBJ1-2,medium-sized,TRBV10-3,CATSGQLYGYTF,TGTGCCACCTCTGGACAGCTATATGGCTACACCTTC
TRBD1,TRBJ2-1,-,TRBV5-4,CASRDRGRNEQFF,TGTGCCAGCCGGGACAGGGGGCGAAATGAGCAGTTCTTC
-,TRBJ2-2,-,TRBV18,CASSPSRGTGELFF,TGTGCCAGCTCACCATCCCGTGGTACCGGGGAGCTGTTTTTT
-,TRBJ1-4,many,TRBV9,CASSPQGDGEKLFF,TGTGCCAGCAGCCCACAGGGAGACGGTGAAAAACTGTTTTTT
-,TRBJ2-7,-,TRBV27,CASSWGRGYEQYF,TGTGCCAGCAGTTGGGGCAGAGGCTACGAGCAGTACTTC
-,TRBJ1-1,few,TRBV7-6,CASSPRTNTEAFF,TGTGCCAGCAGCCCCCGGACCAACACTGAAGCTTTCTTT
TRBD2,TRBJ2-7,-,TRBV7-2,CASSSRGTSGVLPYEQYF,TGTGCCAGCAGCTCCCGCGGGACTAGCGGGGTCCTTCCCTACGAGCAGTACTTC
-,TRBJ2-7,many,TRBV20-1,CSAREAYEQYF,TGCAGTGCTAGAGAGGCCTACGAGCAGTACTTC